This T cell receptor beta chain appears in the sequencing data of a study of PD-L1 blockade in urothelial cancer. Assay: immunoSEQ multiplex PCR; the TCRdb copy retains only in-frame clones and omits some. The data hold tens of thousands of clones, with around nine tenths observed a single time. Germline V gene lookup returns CDR1 SQVTM and CDR2 ANQGSEA. V was trimmed by 6 bases and J by 9 bases, leaving 12 bases between them. CDR3 size: 11 residues. Time point here: peripheral blood 6 weeks after treatment start. The clonotype was recovered from a man in his fifties or sixties with urothelial cancer. The sample consisted of PBMCs, taken around atezolizumab (anti-PD-L1) treatment. The chain joins TRBV29-1 to TRBJ2-1; a possible D gene is TRBD2 (7 bases). The CDR3 sequence is CSVRRGGEQFF. The CDR3, as DNA: TGCAGCGTACGAAGGGGGGGTGAGCAGTTCTTC.